This T cell receptor beta chain was obtained from a study of blood T cell repertoires in COVID-19. J gave up 5 bases and V 5 bases, and 8 bases lay outside the gene matches. Germline lookup yields CDR1 SNHLY and CDR2 FYNNEI. CDR3 length: 14 amino acids. Generated by immunoSEQ multiplex PCR, the TCRdb table keeps only in-frame clones and is missing some. The sample records more than 200,000 clones, more than 80% being singletons. The TCR sequence derives from a man aged 55 to 70 who had recovered from COVID-19. The sequenced sample consisted of PBMCs or T cells enriched from blood (not recorded which). V gene TRBV2 combines with J gene TRBJ2-5, with 7 bases identical to TRBD1. CDR3 DNA: TGTGCCAGCAGTCCGGACAGGCGCCTGGAGACCCAGTACTTC. Its protein is CASSPDRRLETQYF.